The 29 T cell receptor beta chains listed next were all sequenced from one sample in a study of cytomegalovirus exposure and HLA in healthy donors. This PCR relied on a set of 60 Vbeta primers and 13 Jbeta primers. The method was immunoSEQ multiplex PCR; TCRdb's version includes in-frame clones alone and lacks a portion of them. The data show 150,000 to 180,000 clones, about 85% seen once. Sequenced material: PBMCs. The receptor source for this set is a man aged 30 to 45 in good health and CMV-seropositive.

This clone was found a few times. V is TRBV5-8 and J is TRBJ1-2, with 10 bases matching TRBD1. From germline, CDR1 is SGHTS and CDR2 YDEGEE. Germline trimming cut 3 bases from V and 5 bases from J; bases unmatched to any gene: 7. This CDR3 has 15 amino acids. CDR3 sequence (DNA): TGTGCCAGCAGCTCTTCCGGGACAGGGGTGTATGGCTACACCTTC. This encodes CASSSSGTGVYGYTF.

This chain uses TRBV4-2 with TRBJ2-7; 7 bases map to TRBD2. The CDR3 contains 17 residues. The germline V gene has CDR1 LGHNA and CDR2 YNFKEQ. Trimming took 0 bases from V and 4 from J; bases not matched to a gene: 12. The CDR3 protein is CASSQDTRAGVGYEQYF. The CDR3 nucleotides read TGTGCCAGCAGCCAAGATACAAGGGCGGGAGTCGGGTACGAGCAGTACTTC.

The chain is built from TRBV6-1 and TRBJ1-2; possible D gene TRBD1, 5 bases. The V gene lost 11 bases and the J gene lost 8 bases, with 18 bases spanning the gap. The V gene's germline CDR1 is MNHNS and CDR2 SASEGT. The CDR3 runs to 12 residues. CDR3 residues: CAGQGSMQGYTF. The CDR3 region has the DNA TGTGCCGGGCAGGGCTCCATGCAGGGCTACACCTTC.

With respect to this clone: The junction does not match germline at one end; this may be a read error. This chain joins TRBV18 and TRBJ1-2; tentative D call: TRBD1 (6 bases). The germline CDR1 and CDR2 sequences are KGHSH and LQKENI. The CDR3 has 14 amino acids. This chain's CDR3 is CANSPLDSFRGYTF. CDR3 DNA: TGTGCCAACTCACCACTGGACAGTTTTCGCGGCTACACCTTC.

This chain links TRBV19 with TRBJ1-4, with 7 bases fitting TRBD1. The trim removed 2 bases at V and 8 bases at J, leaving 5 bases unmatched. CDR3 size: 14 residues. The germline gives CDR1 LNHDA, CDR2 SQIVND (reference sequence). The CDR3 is CASSIRGPEEKLFF. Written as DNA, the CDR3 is TGTGCCAGTAGTATAAGGGGGCCCGAGGAAAAACTGTTTTTT.

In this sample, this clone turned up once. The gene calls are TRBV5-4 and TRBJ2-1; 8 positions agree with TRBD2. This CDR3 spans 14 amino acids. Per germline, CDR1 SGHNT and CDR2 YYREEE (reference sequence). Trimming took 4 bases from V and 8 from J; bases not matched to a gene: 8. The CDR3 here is CASSRPSGSDEQFF. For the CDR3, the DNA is TGTGCCAGCAGCCGCCCCAGCGGGAGCGATGAGCAGTTCTTC.

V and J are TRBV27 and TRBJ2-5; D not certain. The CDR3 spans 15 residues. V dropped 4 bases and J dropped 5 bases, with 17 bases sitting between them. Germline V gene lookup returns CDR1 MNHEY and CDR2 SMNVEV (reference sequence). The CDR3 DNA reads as TGTGCCAGCAGTTCGGCACAGCCCGGTGGGGAGACCCAGTACTTC. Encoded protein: CASSSAQPGGETQYF.

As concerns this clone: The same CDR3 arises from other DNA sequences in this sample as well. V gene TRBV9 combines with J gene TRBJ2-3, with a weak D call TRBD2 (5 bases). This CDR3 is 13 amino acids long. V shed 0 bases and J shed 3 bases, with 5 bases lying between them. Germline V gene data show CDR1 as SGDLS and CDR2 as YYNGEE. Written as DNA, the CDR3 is TGTGCCAGCAGCGTAGGAGGGACAGATACGCAGTATTTT. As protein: CASSVGGTDTQYF.

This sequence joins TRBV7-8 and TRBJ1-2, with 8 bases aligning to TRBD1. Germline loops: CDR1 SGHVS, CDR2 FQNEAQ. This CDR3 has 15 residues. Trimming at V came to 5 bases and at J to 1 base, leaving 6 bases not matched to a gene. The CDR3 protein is CASSVDRGGNYGYTF. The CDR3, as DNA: TGTGCCAGCAGCGTAGACAGGGGAGGTAACTATGGCTACACCTTC.

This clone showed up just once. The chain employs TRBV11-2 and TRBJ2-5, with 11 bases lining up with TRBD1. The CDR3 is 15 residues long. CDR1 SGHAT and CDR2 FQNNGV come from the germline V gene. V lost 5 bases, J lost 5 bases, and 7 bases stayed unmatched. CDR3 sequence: CASSSEDRGQETQYF. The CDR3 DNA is TGTGCCAGCAGCAGCGAGGACAGGGGGCAGGAGACCCAGTACTTC.

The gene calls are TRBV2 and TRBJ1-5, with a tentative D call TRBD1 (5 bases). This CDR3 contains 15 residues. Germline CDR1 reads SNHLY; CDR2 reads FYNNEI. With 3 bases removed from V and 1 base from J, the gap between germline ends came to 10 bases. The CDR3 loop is CASSDPGQSNQPQHF. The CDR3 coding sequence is TGTGCCAGCAGTGATCCAGGGCAGAGCAATCAGCCCCAGCATTTT.

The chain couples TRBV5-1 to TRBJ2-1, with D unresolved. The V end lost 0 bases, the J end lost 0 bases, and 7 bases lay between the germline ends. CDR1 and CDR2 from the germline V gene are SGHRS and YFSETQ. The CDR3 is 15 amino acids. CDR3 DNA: TGCGCCAGCAGCTTGGGACAAGACTCCTACAATGAGCAGTTCTTC. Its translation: CASSLGQDSYNEQFF.

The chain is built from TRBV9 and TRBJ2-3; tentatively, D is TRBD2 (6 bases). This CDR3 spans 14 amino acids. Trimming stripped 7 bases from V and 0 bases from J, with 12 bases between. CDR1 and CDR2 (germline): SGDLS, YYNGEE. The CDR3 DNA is TGTGCCAGCCGGGGGTTGGACAGCACAGATACGCAGTATTTT. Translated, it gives CASRGLDSTDTQYF.

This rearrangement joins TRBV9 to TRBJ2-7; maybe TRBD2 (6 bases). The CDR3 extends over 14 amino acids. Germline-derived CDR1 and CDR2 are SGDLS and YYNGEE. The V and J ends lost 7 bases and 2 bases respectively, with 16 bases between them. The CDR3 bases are TGTGCCAGCGGGCCAACGGCGGGAACCTACGAGCAGTACTTC. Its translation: CASGPTAGTYEQYF.

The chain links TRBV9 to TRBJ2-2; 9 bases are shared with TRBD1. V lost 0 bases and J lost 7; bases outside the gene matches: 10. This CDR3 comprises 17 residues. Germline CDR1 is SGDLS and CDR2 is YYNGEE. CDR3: CASSVATPGQGHGELFF. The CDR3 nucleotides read TGTGCCAGCAGCGTAGCGACACCGGGACAGGGTCACGGGGAGCTGTTTTTT.

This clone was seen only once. CDR3 loop: CATRTESYEQYF. Written as DNA, the CDR3 is TGTGCCACCCGGACAGAGAGTTACGAGCAGTACTTC. This chain joins TRBV2 and TRBJ2-7; a weak D match, TRBD1 (6 bases). Trimming took 10 bases from V and 4 from J, leaving 14 bases between them. In germline, CDR1 is SNHLY, CDR2 FYNNEI. This CDR3 region has 12 residues.

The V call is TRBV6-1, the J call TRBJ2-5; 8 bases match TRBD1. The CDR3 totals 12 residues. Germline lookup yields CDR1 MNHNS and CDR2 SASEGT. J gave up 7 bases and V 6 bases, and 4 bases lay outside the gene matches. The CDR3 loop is CASRGQEVTQYF. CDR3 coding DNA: TGTGCCAGCAGGGGACAGGAGGTGACCCAGTACTTC.

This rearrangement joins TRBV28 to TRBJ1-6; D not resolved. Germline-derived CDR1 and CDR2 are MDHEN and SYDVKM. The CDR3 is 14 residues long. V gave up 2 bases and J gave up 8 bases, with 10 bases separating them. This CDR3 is CASSLEREDSPLHF. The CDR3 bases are TGTGCCAGCAGTTTAGAAAGGGAGGATTCACCCCTCCACTTT. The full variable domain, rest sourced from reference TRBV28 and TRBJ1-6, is DVKVTQSSRYLVKRTGEKVFLECVQDMDHENMFWYRQDPGLGLRLIYFSYDVKMKEKGDIPEGYSVSREKKERFSLILESASTNQTSMYLCASSLEREDSPLHFGNGTRLTVT.

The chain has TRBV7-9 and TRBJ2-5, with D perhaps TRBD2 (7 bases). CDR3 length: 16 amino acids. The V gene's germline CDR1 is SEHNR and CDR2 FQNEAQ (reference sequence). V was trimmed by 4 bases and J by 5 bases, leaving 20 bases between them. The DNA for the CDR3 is TGTGCCAGCAGCTCGAAGGAGGGGGGGCTATCGGAGACCCAGTACTTC. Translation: CASSSKEGGLSETQYF.

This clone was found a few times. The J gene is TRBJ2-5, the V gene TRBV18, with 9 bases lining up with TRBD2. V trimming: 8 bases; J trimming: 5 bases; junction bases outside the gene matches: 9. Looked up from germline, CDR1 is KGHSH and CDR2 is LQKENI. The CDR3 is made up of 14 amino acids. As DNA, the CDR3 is TGTGCCAGCCTGCGTAGCGGGAGCGGGGAGACCCAGTACTTC. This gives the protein CASLRSGSGETQYF.

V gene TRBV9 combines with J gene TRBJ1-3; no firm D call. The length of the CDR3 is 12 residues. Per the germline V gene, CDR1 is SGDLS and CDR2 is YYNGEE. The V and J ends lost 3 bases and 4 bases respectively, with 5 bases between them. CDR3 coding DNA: TGTGCCAGCAGCGGGAGCGGAAACACCATATATTTT. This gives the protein CASSGSGNTIYF.

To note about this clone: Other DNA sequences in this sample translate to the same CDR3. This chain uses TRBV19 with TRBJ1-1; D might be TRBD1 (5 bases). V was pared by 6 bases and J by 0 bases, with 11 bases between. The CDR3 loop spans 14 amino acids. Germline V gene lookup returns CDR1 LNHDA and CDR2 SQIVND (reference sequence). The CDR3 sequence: CASRDTSMNTEAFF. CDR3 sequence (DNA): TGTGCCAGTAGGGACACCAGTATGAACACTGAAGCTTTCTTT.

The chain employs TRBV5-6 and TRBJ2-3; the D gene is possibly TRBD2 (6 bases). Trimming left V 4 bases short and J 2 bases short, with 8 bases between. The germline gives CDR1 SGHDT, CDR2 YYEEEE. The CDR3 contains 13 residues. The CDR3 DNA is TGTGCCAGCAGCAAGGGACTCACAGATACGCAGTATTTT. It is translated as CASSKGLTDTQYF. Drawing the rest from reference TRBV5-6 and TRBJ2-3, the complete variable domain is DAGVTQSPTHLIKTRGQQVTLRCSPKSGHDTVSWYQQALGQGPQFIFQYYEEEERQRGNFPDRFSGHQFPNYSSELNVNALLLGDSALYLCASSKGLTDTQYFGPGTRLTVL.

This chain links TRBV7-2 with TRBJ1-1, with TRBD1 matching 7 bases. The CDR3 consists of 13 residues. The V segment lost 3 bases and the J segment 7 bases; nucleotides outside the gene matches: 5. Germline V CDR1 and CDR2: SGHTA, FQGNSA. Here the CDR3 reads CASSFLTGVEAFF. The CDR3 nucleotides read TGTGCCAGCAGCTTCCTAACAGGGGTTGAAGCTTTCTTT. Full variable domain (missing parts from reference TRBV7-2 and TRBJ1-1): GAGVSQSPSNKVTEKGKDVELRCDPISGHTALYWYRQSLGQGLEFLIYFQGNSAPDKSGLPSDRFSAERTGGSVSTLTIQRTQQEDSAVYLCASSFLTGVEAFFGQGTRLTVV.

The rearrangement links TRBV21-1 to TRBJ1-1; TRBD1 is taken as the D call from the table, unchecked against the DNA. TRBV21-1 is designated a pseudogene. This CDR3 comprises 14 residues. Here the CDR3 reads CASSKDRGFTEAFF. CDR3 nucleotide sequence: TGTGCCAGCAGCAAGGACAGGGGATTCACTGAAGCTTTCTTT.

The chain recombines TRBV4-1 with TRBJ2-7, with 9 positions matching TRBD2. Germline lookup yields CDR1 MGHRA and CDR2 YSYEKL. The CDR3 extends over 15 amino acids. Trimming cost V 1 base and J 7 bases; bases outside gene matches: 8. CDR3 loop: CASSQGLAGTPEQYF. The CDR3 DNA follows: TGCGCCAGCAGCCAAGGTCTAGCGGGAACCCCAGAGCAGTACTTC.

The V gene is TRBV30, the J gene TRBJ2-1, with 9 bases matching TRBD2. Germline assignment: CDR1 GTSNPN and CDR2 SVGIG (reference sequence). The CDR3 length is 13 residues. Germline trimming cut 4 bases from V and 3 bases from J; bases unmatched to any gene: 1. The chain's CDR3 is CAWKAGGYNEQFF. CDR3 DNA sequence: TGTGCCTGGAAAGCGGGGGGCTACAATGAGCAGTTCTTC.

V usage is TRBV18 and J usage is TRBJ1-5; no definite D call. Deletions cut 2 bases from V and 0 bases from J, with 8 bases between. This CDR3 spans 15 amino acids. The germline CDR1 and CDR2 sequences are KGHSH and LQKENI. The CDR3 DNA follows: TGTGCCAGCTCACCAACCGGGGATAGCAATCAGCCCCAGCATTTT. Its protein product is CASSPTGDSNQPQHF.

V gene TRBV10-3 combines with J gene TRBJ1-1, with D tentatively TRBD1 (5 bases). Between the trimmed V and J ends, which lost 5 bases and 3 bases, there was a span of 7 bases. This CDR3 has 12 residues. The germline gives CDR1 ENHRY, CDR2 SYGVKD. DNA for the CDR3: TGTGCCATCAGTACAGGTGACACTGAAGCTTTCTTT. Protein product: CAISTGDTEAFF.